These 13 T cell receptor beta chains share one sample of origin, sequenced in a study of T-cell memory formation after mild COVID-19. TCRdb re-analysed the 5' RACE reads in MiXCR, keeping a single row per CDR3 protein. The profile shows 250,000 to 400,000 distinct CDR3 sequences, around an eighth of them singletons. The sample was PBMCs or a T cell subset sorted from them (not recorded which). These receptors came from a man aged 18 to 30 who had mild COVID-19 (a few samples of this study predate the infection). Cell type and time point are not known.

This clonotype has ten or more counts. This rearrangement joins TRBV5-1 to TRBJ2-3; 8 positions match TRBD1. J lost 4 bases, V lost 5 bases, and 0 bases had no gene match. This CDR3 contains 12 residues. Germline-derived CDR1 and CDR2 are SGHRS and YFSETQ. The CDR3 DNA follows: TGCGCCAGCAGACAGGGGGCAGATACGCAGTATTTT. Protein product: CASRQGADTQYF.

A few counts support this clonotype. The CDR3 sequence: CSASSTTVLTDYGYTF. The CDR3 DNA sequence: TGCAGTGCTAGTAGTACGACGGTTCTTACGGACTATGGCTACACCTTC. The gene calls are TRBV20-1 and TRBJ1-2, with D uncertain. The ends were cut back, 3 bases at V and 3 bases at J, with 20 bases in the middle. Germline CDR1 reads DFQATT; CDR2 reads SNEGSKA (reference sequence). The length of the CDR3 is 16 residues.

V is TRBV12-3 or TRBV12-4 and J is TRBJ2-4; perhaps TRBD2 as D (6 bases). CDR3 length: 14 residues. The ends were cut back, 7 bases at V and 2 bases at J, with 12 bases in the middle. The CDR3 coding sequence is TGTGCCAGCACCGCCGGGACTCCCAAAAACATTCAGTACTTC. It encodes CASTAGTPKNIQYF.

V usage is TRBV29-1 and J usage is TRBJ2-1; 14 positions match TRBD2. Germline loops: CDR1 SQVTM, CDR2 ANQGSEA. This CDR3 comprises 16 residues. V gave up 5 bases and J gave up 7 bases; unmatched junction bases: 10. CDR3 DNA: TGCAGCGTTCCCGGGACTAGCGGGGGTATATGGAATGAGCAGTTCTTC. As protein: CSVPGTSGGIWNEQFF.

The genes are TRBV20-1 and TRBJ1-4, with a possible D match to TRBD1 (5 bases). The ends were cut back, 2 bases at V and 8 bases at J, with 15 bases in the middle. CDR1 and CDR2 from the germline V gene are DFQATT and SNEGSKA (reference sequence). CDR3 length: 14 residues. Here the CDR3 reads CSARNGGGPEKLFF. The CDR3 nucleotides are TGCAGTGCTAGAAACGGGGGAGGTCCCGAAAAACTGTTTTTT.

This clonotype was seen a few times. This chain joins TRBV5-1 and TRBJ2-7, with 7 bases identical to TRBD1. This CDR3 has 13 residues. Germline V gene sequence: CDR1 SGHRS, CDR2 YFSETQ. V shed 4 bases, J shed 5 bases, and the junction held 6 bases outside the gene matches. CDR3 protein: CASSETGSHEQYF. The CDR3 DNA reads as TGCGCCAGCAGCGAGACAGGGTCCCACGAGCAGTACTTC.

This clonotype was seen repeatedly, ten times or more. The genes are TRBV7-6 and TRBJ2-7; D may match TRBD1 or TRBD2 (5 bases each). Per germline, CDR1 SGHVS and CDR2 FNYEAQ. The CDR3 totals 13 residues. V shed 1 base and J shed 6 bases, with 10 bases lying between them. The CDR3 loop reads CASSLEGDPEQYF. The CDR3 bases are TGTGCCAGCAGCTTAGAAGGGGACCCCGAGCAGTACTTC.

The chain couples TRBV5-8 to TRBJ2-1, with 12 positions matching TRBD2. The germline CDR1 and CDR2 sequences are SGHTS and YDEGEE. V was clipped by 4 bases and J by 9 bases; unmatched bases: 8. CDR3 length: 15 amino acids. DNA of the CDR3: TGTGCCAGCAGCCGCTCTAGCGGGGGGGCCCCTGAGCAGTTCTTC. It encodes CASSRSSGGAPEQFF.

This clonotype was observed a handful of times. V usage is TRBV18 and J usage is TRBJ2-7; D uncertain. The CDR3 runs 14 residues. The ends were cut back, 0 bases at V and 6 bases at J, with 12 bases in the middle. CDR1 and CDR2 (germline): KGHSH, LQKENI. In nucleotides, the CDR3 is TGTGCCAGCTCACCACCTACCAATCTTCTCGAGCAGTACTTC. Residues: CASSPPTNLLEQYF.

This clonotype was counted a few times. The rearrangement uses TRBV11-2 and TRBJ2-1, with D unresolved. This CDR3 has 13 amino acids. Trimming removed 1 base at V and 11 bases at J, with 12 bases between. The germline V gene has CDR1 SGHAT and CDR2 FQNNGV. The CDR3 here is CASSLVDGQKQFF. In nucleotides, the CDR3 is TGTGCCAGCAGCTTAGTCGATGGGCAGAAGCAGTTCTTC.

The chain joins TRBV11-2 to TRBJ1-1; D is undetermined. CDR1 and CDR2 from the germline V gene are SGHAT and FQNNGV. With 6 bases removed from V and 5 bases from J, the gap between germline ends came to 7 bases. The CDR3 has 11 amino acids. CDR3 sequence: CASRLLTEAFF. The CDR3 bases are TGTGCCAGCAGACTCTTAACTGAAGCTTTCTTT.

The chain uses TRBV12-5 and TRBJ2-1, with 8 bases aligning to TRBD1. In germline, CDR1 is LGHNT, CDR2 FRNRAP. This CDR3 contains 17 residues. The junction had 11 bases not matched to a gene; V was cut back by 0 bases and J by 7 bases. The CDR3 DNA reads TGTGCTAGTGGTTTGGTACCAGGGGGCCCGGCGGGAAATGAGCAGTTCTTC. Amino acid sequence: CASGLVPGGPAGNEQFF.

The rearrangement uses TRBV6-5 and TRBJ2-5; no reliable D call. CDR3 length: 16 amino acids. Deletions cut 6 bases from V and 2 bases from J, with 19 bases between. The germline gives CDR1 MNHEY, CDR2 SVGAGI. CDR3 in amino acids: CASSLISGRTQETQYF. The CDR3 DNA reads TGTGCCAGCAGCCTAATTTCAGGACGAACTCAAGAGACCCAGTACTTC.